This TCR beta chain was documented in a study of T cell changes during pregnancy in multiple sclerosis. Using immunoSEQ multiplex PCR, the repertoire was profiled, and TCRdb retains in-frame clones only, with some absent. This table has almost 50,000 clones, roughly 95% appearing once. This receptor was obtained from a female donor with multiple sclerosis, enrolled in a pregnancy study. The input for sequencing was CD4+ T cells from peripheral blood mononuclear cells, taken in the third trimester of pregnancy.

The CDR3 is CASSQEFLQGNEQFF. The CDR3 DNA follows: TGTGCCAGCAGCCAAGAGTTCCTTCAGGGGAATGAGCAGTTCTTC. The rearrangement uses TRBV14 and TRBJ2-1, with D maybe TRBD1 (6 bases). The CDR3 is 15 amino acids. Germline V gene data show CDR1 as SGHDN and CDR2 as FVKESK. Trimming removed 0 bases at V and 7 bases at J, with 13 bases between.